The source of this T cell receptor (beta chain) is a study of cytomegalovirus exposure and HLA in healthy donors. Note on this clone: Its cognate antigen is unknown.

PCR used 60 Vbeta primers and 13 Jbeta primers. Assay used: immunoSEQ multiplex PCR; TCRdb lists only in-frame clones, some missing. The table includes about 69,000 clones, 65% to 70% detected once. The germline V gene has CDR1 MNHEY and CDR2 SVGAGI. This CDR3 has 13 residues. Trimming shortened V by 2 bases and J by 2 bases, and 6 bases separated the two germline ends. Regarding the study as a whole: Using a false discovery rate of 0.05, a later analysis showed that 16,951 TCR beta sequences were associated with HLA alleles.

This TCR derives from a woman between 25 and 40 years old in good health and CMV-seronegative. The sequenced material came from PBMCs. V usage is TRBV6-5 and J usage is TRBJ1-2; D unclear. CDR3 residues: CASSYAQNYGYTF. CDR3 nucleotides: TGTGCCAGCAGTTACGCACAGAACTATGGCTACACCTTC.